The 28 T cell receptor beta chains given below trace back to one sample, sequenced in a study of blood T cell repertoires in COVID-19. Generated by immunoSEQ multiplex PCR, the TCRdb table keeps only in-frame clones and is missing some. The sample yields some 240,000 clones, roughly 89% seen once. The sample taken for sequencing was peripheral blood. The receptors were sampled from a man in his fifties or sixties who had recovered from COVID-19.

The chain joins TRBV6-6 to TRBJ2-2; TRBD2 aligns across 16 bases. After removal of 5 bases from V and 5 bases from J, the junction contained 8 bases not matched to a gene. The CDR3 contains 18 residues. The germline CDR1 and CDR2 sequences are MNHNY and SVGAGI (reference sequence). Here the CDR3 DNA reads TGTGCCAGCAGTCCCGGGACTAGCGGGAGGGCCGGGACCGGGGAGCTGTTTTTT. Translated, it gives CASSPGTSGRAGTGELFF.

This chain joins TRBV19 and TRBJ1-2, with a weak D call TRBD1 (5 bases). This CDR3 is built from 16 residues. Germline lookup yields CDR1 LNHDA and CDR2 SQIVND (reference sequence). V lost 5 bases and J 5 bases, leaving 21 bases between the germline ends. For the CDR3, the DNA is TGTGCCAGTAGTGTACAGGCGGCTAGATCCCCTTATGGCTACACCTTC. Residues: CASSVQAARSPYGYTF. Complete variable domain (other parts from reference TRBV19 and TRBJ1-2): DGGITQSPKYLFRKEGQNVTLSCEQNLNHDAMYWYRQDPGQGLRLIYYSQIVNDFQKGDIAEGYSVSREKKESFPLTVTSAQKNPTAFYLCASSVQAARSPYGYTFGSGTRLTVV.

V and J are TRBV18 and TRBJ1-5; the match to TRBD1 covers 7 bases. The germline V gene has CDR1 KGHSH and CDR2 LQKENI. J lost 5 bases, V lost 3 bases, and 1 base had no gene match. The CDR3 contains 13 residues. The CDR3 DNA reads as TGTGCCAGCTCACCGGACAGGCATCAGCCCCAGCATTTT. Residues: CASSPDRHQPQHF.

The chain joins TRBV27 to TRBJ2-2, with a weak D call TRBD2 (5 bases). V lost 7 bases, J lost 1 base, and 10 bases lay in between. The CDR3 consists of 14 residues. The germline gives CDR1 MNHEY, CDR2 SMNVEV (reference sequence). The CDR3 sequence is CASKKRENTGELFF. CDR3 bases: TGTGCCAGCAAAAAGAGGGAGAACACCGGGGAGCTGTTTTTT.

The V gene is TRBV28, the J gene TRBJ2-5, with D perhaps TRBD2 (6 bases). The germline gives CDR1 MDHEN, CDR2 SYDVKM. V was cut by 5 bases and J by 4 bases, with 20 bases left in between. The CDR3 is 16 amino acids. The CDR3 DNA reads as TGTGCCAGCAGTAGTAGCGGAGGAAGTTGGGGAGAGACCCAGTACTTC. Residues: CASSSSGGSWGETQYF.

This chain uses TRBV9 with TRBJ2-3; 10 bases fit TRBD2. Germline assignment: CDR1 SGDLS and CDR2 YYNGEE. The CDR3 runs to 18 residues. The V and J ends lost 0 bases and 1 base, in that order; junction bases with no gene match: 8. This chain's CDR3 is CASSVVAGGPPGTDTQYF. In DNA, the CDR3 is TGTGCCAGCAGCGTAGTAGCGGGGGGCCCCCCGGGCACAGATACGCAGTATTTT.

The chain combines TRBV7-2 with TRBJ1-1; D ambiguous. From germline, CDR1 is SGHTA and CDR2 FQGNSA. Trimming removed 1 base at V and 12 bases at J, with 21 bases between. The CDR3 is 15 residues long. CDR3 nucleotide sequence: TGTGCCAGCAGCTTAGGGAACGGGAAAGAGCTAGGTTCTTTCTTT. Amino acid sequence: CASSLGNGKELGSFF.

This clone was seen a single time. The rearrangement uses TRBV5-6 and TRBJ2-5, with a weak D call TRBD2 (5 bases). V lost 2 bases and J lost 5, with 13 bases in between. Per the germline V gene, CDR1 is SGHDT and CDR2 is YYEEEE. The CDR3 is 14 amino acids. In DNA, the CDR3 is TGTGCCAGCAGCTTACGGCCGACGGGGGAGACCCAGTACTTC. It specifies CASSLRPTGETQYF. Using reference TRBV5-6 and TRBJ2-5 for the parts outside the CDR3, the full variable domain is DAGVTQSPTHLIKTRGQQVTLRCSPKSGHDTVSWYQQALGQGPQFIFQYYEEEERQRGNFPDRFSGHQFPNYSSELNVNALLLGDSALYLCASSLRPTGETQYFGPGTRLLVL.

This clone appeared once. V is TRBV19 and J is TRBJ2-6; TRBD2 matches 7 bases. Losses at the gene ends were 3 bases for V and 4 bases for J; bases not matched to a gene: 3. Germline V gives CDR1 LNHDA, CDR2 SQIVND (reference sequence). There are 15 residues in the CDR3. CDR3 DNA sequence: TGTGCCAGTAGTATGGGGGGGACCGGGGCCAACGTCCTGACTTTC. It codes for CASSMGGTGANVLTF.

Concerning this clone itself: One junction end disagrees with the germline gene, perhaps due to a read error. The chain employs TRBV9 and TRBJ1-1, with 10 bases lining up with TRBD1. The CDR3 consists of 13 residues. Germline V gives CDR1 SGDLS, CDR2 YYNGEE. The CDR3 DNA follows: TGTGCCAGCAGCGCTTCGCCGGGACAGGGGCCAAAGTTT. Translation gives CASSASPGQGPKF.

To note about this clone: Other DNA sequences in the same sample also yield this CDR3. The chain couples TRBV2 to TRBJ1-1; D unclear. With 7 bases removed from V and 0 bases from J, the gap between germline ends came to 3 bases. This CDR3 is built from 11 residues. The germline V gene has CDR1 SNHLY and CDR2 FYNNEI. The CDR3 nucleotides are TGTGCCAGCACAATGAACACTGAAGCTTTCTTT. Protein: CASTMNTEAFF.

V usage is TRBV18 and J usage is TRBJ2-1; D is possibly TRBD1 (6 bases). The CDR3 spans 14 residues. V was pared by 4 bases and J by 8 bases, with 15 bases between. The germline V gene has CDR1 KGHSH and CDR2 LQKENI. The CDR3 is CASSREQGEYEQFF. The CDR3 DNA is TGTGCCAGCTCACGAGAACAGGGAGAGTATGAGCAGTTCTTC.

The chain joins TRBV4-1 to TRBJ1-2, with D possibly being TRBD1 (5 bases). Germline V gene data show CDR1 as MGHRA and CDR2 as YSYEKL. CDR3 length: 16 residues. Trimming stripped 3 bases from V and 2 bases from J, with 16 bases between. This CDR3 is CASSHHGGVANYGYTF. CDR3 coding DNA: TGCGCCAGCAGCCACCATGGGGGGGTCGCGAACTATGGCTACACCTTC.

The chain is built from TRBV10-3 and TRBJ1-1, with a weak D call TRBD1 (5 bases). The CDR3 loop spans 15 amino acids. Germline-derived CDR1 and CDR2 are ENHRY and SYGVKD. V was clipped by 0 bases and J by 7 bases, with 15 bases between them. The CDR3 here is CAISESGVGDFEAFF. CDR3 DNA: TGTGCCATCAGTGAGTCAGGAGTAGGGGACTTTGAAGCTTTCTTT.

The genes are TRBV7-2 and TRBJ2-7, with 8 bases identical to TRBD2. The V segment lost 8 bases and the J segment 1 base; nucleotides outside the gene matches: 19. CDR1 and CDR2 (germline): SGHTA, FQGNSA. The CDR3 loop spans 18 amino acids. CDR3 sequence reads: CASSHQAGAAGLSYEQYF. DNA of the CDR3: TGTGCCAGCTCCCACCAAGCGGGAGCGGCGGGTTTGTCCTACGAGCAGTACTTC.

This sequence joins TRBV10-3 and TRBJ2-7; 7 bases are shared with TRBD1. The ends lost 2 bases at V and 6 bases at J; junction bases unmatched: 7. This CDR3 has 14 amino acids. The V gene's germline CDR1 is ENHRY and CDR2 SYGVKD. CDR3 coding DNA: TGTGCCATCAGTGAGAGAGGGGGCCGCACCGAGCAGTACTTC. It translates to CAISERGGRTEQYF.

V usage is TRBV10-1 and J usage is TRBJ1-4; D is possibly TRBD1 (5 bases). The ends were cut back, 4 bases at V and 7 bases at J, with 13 bases in the middle. Per germline, CDR1 WNHNN and CDR2 SYGVQD (reference sequence). The CDR3 is made up of 14 amino acids. The CDR3 nucleotides read TGCGCCAGCAGTGCCCGGGGGAAAGGTGAAAAACTGTTTTTT. It codes for CASSARGKGEKLFF.

This clone was recorded only once. The chain employs TRBV27 and TRBJ1-4; 7 nucleotides match TRBD1. This CDR3 is built from 14 residues. Germline CDR1 is MNHEY and CDR2 is SMNVEV (reference sequence). The J segment lost 9 bases and the V segment lost 6 bases, leaving 10 bases of the junction unmatched. The CDR3: CASRTGPQAKKLFF. Written as DNA, the CDR3 is TGTGCCAGCAGGACAGGGCCCCAGGCGAAAAAACTGTTTTTT.

This chain connects TRBV5-1 to TRBJ1-3; a weak D match, TRBD1 (6 bases). The CDR3 contains 15 residues. Trimming removed 1 base at V and 3 bases at J, with 11 bases between. Per germline, CDR1 SGHRS and CDR2 YFSETQ. The CDR3 here is CASSLQQGFGNTIYF. As DNA, the CDR3 is TGCGCCAGCAGCTTGCAACAGGGATTTGGAAACACCATATATTTT.

V is TRBV5-6 and J is TRBJ2-6; 10 nucleotides line up with TRBD1. Trimming cost V 4 bases and J 4 bases; bases outside gene matches: 5. From germline, CDR1 is SGHDT and CDR2 YYEEEE. The CDR3 consists of 16 residues. CDR3 sequence: CASSTGQGTGANVLTF. The CDR3 DNA sequence: TGTGCCAGCAGCACGGGACAGGGGACCGGGGCCAACGTCCTGACTTTC.

This chain links TRBV18 with TRBJ1-4; the D is unclear. V lost 6 bases to trimming and J lost 8 bases, with 13 bases between them. This CDR3 has 13 residues. Germline V gives CDR1 KGHSH, CDR2 LQKENI. The CDR3 DNA reads TGTGCCAGCTCTCCGCCAGAGGAGGAAAAACTGTTTTTT. Protein: CASSPPEEEKLFF.

The chain couples TRBV28 to TRBJ2-7, with TRBD2 matching 7 bases. With 7 bases clipped from V and 0 bases from J, the junction kept 6 bases outside the gene matches. Germline V CDR1 and CDR2: MDHEN, SYDVKM. The CDR3 is 14 residues long. CDR3 nucleotides: TGTGCCAGCATAGTGGGCGGGAGCTCCTACGAGCAGTACTTC. It yields the protein CASIVGGSSYEQYF.

V gene TRBV5-6 combines with J gene TRBJ1-4, with TRBD1 matching 10 bases. This CDR3 has 16 amino acids. Trimming took 4 bases from V and 7 from J; bases not matched to a gene: 10. Germline loops: CDR1 SGHDT, CDR2 YYEEEE. The CDR3 reads CASSQIDRGRGEKLFF. CDR3 bases: TGTGCCAGCAGCCAAATTGACAGGGGGCGAGGTGAAAAACTGTTTTTT.

This clone was picked up one time. The chain combines TRBV7-2 with TRBJ1-5; possibly TRBD1 for D (5 bases). Germline lookup yields CDR1 SGHTA and CDR2 FQGNSA. This CDR3 has 14 amino acids. V lost 4 bases and J 3 bases, leaving 10 bases between the germline ends. The CDR3 spells CASSSGLNNQPQHF. CDR3 sequence (DNA): TGTGCCAGCAGCTCGGGACTGAACAATCAGCCCCAGCATTTT.

As to this clone: Other DNA sequences in the same sample also yield this CDR3. The J gene is TRBJ2-1, the V gene TRBV7-8; D possibly corresponds to TRBD2 (6 bases). The CDR3 contains 16 residues. Looked up from germline, CDR1 is SGHVS and CDR2 is FQNEAQ. The germline V and J ends were trimmed by 3 bases and 0 bases, with 12 bases remaining between them. The CDR3 sequence: CASSFSGLSSYNEQFF. CDR3 nucleotides: TGTGCCAGCAGCTTCAGCGGGCTTAGCTCCTACAATGAGCAGTTCTTC.

The rearrangement uses TRBV6-4 and TRBJ2-1, with D hard to call. V shed 3 bases and J shed 9 bases, with 15 bases lying between them. Germline CDR1 and CDR2: MRHNA and SNTAGT. The CDR3 sequence is 14 residues long. CDR3 DNA sequence: TGTGCCAGCAGTGATACCGACTTATCCGGTGAGCAGTTCTTC. Its protein is CASSDTDLSGEQFF.

The rearrangement uses TRBV27 and TRBJ2-7; the match to TRBD2 covers 8 bases. CDR1 and CDR2 (germline): MNHEY, SMNVEV (reference sequence). This CDR3 is built from 11 residues. V gave up 10 bases and J gave up 4 bases; unmatched junction bases: 3. The CDR3 sequence: CATGGLYEQYF. The CDR3 DNA sequence: TGTGCCACGGGGGGGCTGTACGAGCAGTACTTC.

The rearrangement joins TRBV20-1 to TRBJ2-7; D uncertain. CDR3 length equals 13 residues. The V end lost 3 bases, the J end lost 1 base, and 10 bases lay between the germline ends. Germline CDR1 is DFQATT and CDR2 is SNEGSKA (reference sequence). CDR3 protein: CSASHSISYEQYF. CDR3 nucleotides: TGCAGTGCTAGTCATTCCATTTCCTACGAGCAGTACTTC.